The next 28 T cell receptor beta chains were all read from a single sample in a study of cytomegalovirus exposure and HLA in healthy donors. The study ran its PCR with 60 Vbeta and 13 Jbeta primers. Here immunoSEQ multiplex PCR was the method, and the copy in TCRdb shows in-frame clones only, minus some. In the table there are about 130,000 clones, about four fifths of which are singletons. Sequenced: PBMCs. All receptors derive from a man aged 25 to 40 in good health.

This chain's CDR3 is CASRTGSLEAFF. CDR3 sequence (DNA): TGTGCCAGTAGGACCGGGTCCCTGGAGGCTTTCTTT. The V call is TRBV19, the J call TRBJ1-1, with no clear D. The length of the CDR3 is 12 residues. Germline-derived CDR1 and CDR2 are LNHDA and SQIVND (reference sequence). Trimming shortened V by 6 bases and J by 11 bases, and 16 bases separated the two germline ends.

The chain links TRBV9 to TRBJ1-2; D gene uncertain. V was clipped by 0 bases and J by 8 bases, with 8 bases between them. Germline V gene lookup returns CDR1 SGDLS and CDR2 YYNGEE. CDR3 size: 12 residues. The CDR3 coding sequence is TGTGCCAGCAGCGTAGGAGGTTGGGGCTACACCTTC. This encodes CASSVGGWGYTF.

This clone appeared a single time. The rearrangement uses TRBV5-1 and TRBJ1-5, with D hard to call. This CDR3 has 15 amino acids. V lost 0 bases and J lost 4, with 11 bases in between. CDR1 and CDR2 (germline): SGHRS, YFSETQ. The DNA of the CDR3 is TGCGCCAGCAGCTTGGAGGGAGAGATAAATCAGCCCCAGCATTTT. Translated, it gives CASSLEGEINQPQHF.

In DNA, the CDR3 is TGTGCCAGCAGCCCCTACCCCAGCGACGAGCAGTACTTC. Its translation: CASSPYPSDEQYF. The V call is TRBV5-4, the J call TRBJ2-7; no reliable D call. The CDR3 is 13 amino acids. Germline-derived CDR1 and CDR2 are SGHNT and YYREEE (reference sequence). V lost 4 bases and J 5 bases, leaving 13 bases between the germline ends.

This chain joins TRBV5-1 and TRBJ2-1; D gene uncertain. This CDR3 spans 16 amino acids. Trimming removed 4 bases from V and 0 bases from J, with 14 bases in between. Germline V gives CDR1 SGHRS, CDR2 YFSETQ. CDR3 coding DNA: TGCGCCAGCAGCCCTTCGTGGCCGGGCTCCTACAATGAGCAGTTCTTC. This sequence encodes CASSPSWPGSYNEQFF.

This clone was detected a few times. The genes are TRBV5-4 and TRBJ1-5; 8 nucleotides match TRBD1. This CDR3 is built from 14 residues. Germline values: CDR1 SGHNT, CDR2 YYREEE (reference sequence). Trimming cost V 2 bases and J 7 bases; bases outside gene matches: 5. In DNA, the CDR3 is TGTGCCAGCAGCTTTTCAGGGGGCGGACAGCCCCAGCATTTT. It specifies CASSFSGGGQPQHF.

The rearrangement joins TRBV18 to TRBJ2-7, with 9 bases identical to TRBD2. Germline V gene lookup returns CDR1 KGHSH and CDR2 LQKENI. After removal of 3 bases from V and 4 bases from J, the junction contained 7 bases not matched to a gene. This CDR3 has 15 amino acids. For the CDR3, the DNA is TGTGCCAGCTCACCCCCCGCGGGAGGGGAATACGAGCAGTACTTC. Its translation is CASSPPAGGEYEQYF.

This chain connects TRBV7-9 to TRBJ2-2; D is perhaps TRBD2 (6 bases). The CDR3 runs to 15 residues. Germline CDR1 and CDR2: SEHNR and FQNEAQ (reference sequence). The ends were cut back, 8 bases at V and 0 bases at J, with 13 bases in the middle. The CDR3 sequence: CASPTGLSNTGELFF. DNA for the CDR3: TGTGCCAGCCCGACCGGACTATCGAACACCGGGGAGCTGTTTTTT.

This clone was observed a few times. The rearrangement links TRBV5-6 to TRBJ2-7; D not certain. Germline CDR1 SGHDT, CDR2 YYEEEE. V lost 0 bases and J lost 2, with 6 bases in between. There are 13 residues in the CDR3. CDR3: CASSLGAPYEQYF. As DNA, the CDR3 is TGTGCCAGCAGCTTGGGGGCGCCCTACGAGCAGTACTTC.

The rearrangement uses TRBV18 and TRBJ2-5, with TRBD1 matching over 7 bases. The DNA end is a closer match to TRBJ2-7, so the J assignment may be wrong. The length of the CDR3 is 13 residues. Germline lookup yields CDR1 KGHSH and CDR2 LQKENI. CDR3 bases: TGTGCCAGCTCACCAGGGGACAGCTACGAGCAGTACTTC. Translation: CASSPGDSYEQYF.

The gene calls are TRBV6-5 and TRBJ1-5; the match to TRBD1 covers 8 bases. The CDR3 is 14 amino acids. The trim removed 6 bases at V and 4 bases at J, leaving 5 bases unmatched. Germline CDR1 is MNHEY and CDR2 is SVGAGI. The CDR3 DNA follows: TGTGCCAGCAGGGACAGGGCTGGGAATCAGCCCCAGCATTTT. It encodes CASRDRAGNQPQHF.

This clone has only a few counts. The rearrangement links TRBV2 to TRBJ1-4, with 7 bases that match TRBD1. The CDR3 contains 16 residues. The trim removed 5 bases at V and 3 bases at J, leaving 9 bases unmatched. In germline, CDR1 is SNHLY, CDR2 FYNNEI. The CDR3 protein is CASSTRDREANEKLFF. CDR3 DNA: TGTGCCAGCAGTACACGAGACAGGGAGGCTAATGAAAAACTGTTTTTT.

The J gene is TRBJ2-1, the V gene TRBV2, with TRBD2 identical over 12 bases. This CDR3 comprises 15 residues. J was trimmed by 8 bases and V by 1 base; bases with no gene match: 3. The germline V gene has CDR1 SNHLY and CDR2 FYNNEI. CDR3 coding DNA: TGTGCCAGCAGTGAAGGGACTAGCGGGATATATGAGCAGTTCTTC. This gives the protein CASSEGTSGIYEQFF.

The DNA of the CDR3 is TGTGCCAGCAGCCCCACAGTAGGGGGTGTCTCTGGAAACACCATATATTTT. This sequence encodes CASSPTVGGVSGNTIYF. The J gene is TRBJ1-3, the V gene TRBV7-9; TRBD1 might be the D (6 bases). Trimming pared 5 bases from V and 0 bases from J, leaving 17 bases between. The CDR3 has 17 amino acids. The germline gives CDR1 SEHNR, CDR2 FQNEAQ (reference sequence).

Only one count was recorded for this clone. Other DNA variants within this sample encode the same CDR3. The genes are TRBV6-6 and TRBJ2-7; maybe TRBD2 (6 bases). The germline V and J ends were trimmed by 5 bases and 4 bases, with 15 bases remaining between them. Germline assignment: CDR1 MNHNY and CDR2 SVGAGI (reference sequence). This CDR3 region has 14 residues. This chain's CDR3 is CASSRGTLAYEQYF. CDR3 bases: TGTGCCAGCAGTCGGGGGACTTTGGCTTACGAGCAGTACTTC.

As to this clone: One end of the junction fails to match germline, which may point to a read error. The rearrangement links TRBV13 to TRBJ2-2; weak D call: TRBD1 (5 bases). The V gene's germline CDR1 is PRHDT and CDR2 FYEKMQ (reference sequence). CDR3 length: 15 amino acids. As DNA, the CDR3 is TGTGCCAGCAGCTTTCGGGCAGGGAACGCCGGGGAGCTGTTTTTT. Its translation: CASSFRAGNAGELFF.

The V call is TRBV6-1, the J call TRBJ2-5; D is ambiguous. Germline values: CDR1 MNHNS, CDR2 SASEGT. This CDR3 region has 17 residues. The V end lost 1 base, the J end lost 4 bases, and 19 bases lay between the germline ends. The chain's CDR3 is CASSEVQLLRLLETQYF. DNA of the CDR3: TGTGCCAGCAGTGAAGTACAGTTGCTTAGGTTATTAGAGACCCAGTACTTC.

This chain joins TRBV2 and TRBJ2-7; 7 nucleotides align to TRBD1. This CDR3 comprises 14 residues. Trimming took 6 bases from V and 2 from J; bases not matched to a gene: 7. From germline, CDR1 is SNHLY and CDR2 FYNNEI. The CDR3 sequence: CASRVQQGAYEQYF. CDR3 DNA: TGTGCCAGCAGGGTACAGCAGGGGGCCTACGAGCAGTACTTC.

The chain has TRBV5-6 and TRBJ2-7; 8 nucleotides align to TRBD2. The CDR3 contains 14 residues. The J segment lost 4 bases and the V segment lost 4 bases, leaving 7 bases of the junction unmatched. Germline V lookup: CDR1 SGHDT, CDR2 YYEEEE. The CDR3 coding sequence is TGTGCCAGCAGCGGGGCGGGGGGCCTATACGAGCAGTACTTC. Translating gives CASSGAGGLYEQYF.

The chain has TRBV15 and TRBJ2-5; tentatively, D is TRBD2 (6 bases). CDR3 length: 15 residues. Trimming removed 2 bases at V and 4 bases at J, with 14 bases between. Germline CDR1 LNHNV, CDR2 YYDKDF (reference sequence). CDR3 residues: CATSRFSGPAETQYF. The CDR3 bases are TGTGCCACCAGCAGATTTAGCGGCCCCGCAGAGACCCAGTACTTC.

The chain joins TRBV15 to TRBJ1-5, with a weak D call TRBD1 (6 bases). Germline V gives CDR1 LNHNV, CDR2 YYDKDF (reference sequence). V was pared by 5 bases and J by 1 base, with 9 bases between. The CDR3 has 14 amino acids. The CDR3 reads CATSFTGSNQPQHF. The CDR3 DNA sequence: TGTGCCACCAGCTTTACAGGGAGCAATCAGCCCCAGCATTTT.

CDR3 DNA: TGTGCCAGCTCACCCCCGGGACAGGGCGGCAATCAGCCCCAGCATTTT. Amino acid sequence: CASSPPGQGGNQPQHF. V usage is TRBV18 and J usage is TRBJ1-5; 9 bases align to TRBD1. Germline loops: CDR1 KGHSH, CDR2 LQKENI. V dropped 3 bases and J dropped 2; count of bases not matched to a gene: 5. The CDR3 sequence is 16 residues long.

V usage is TRBV7-9 and J usage is TRBJ2-7, with D perhaps TRBD1 (6 bases). Germline V gives CDR1 SEHNR, CDR2 FQNEAQ (reference sequence). V lost 2 bases and J lost 5, with 16 bases in between. The CDR3 is made up of 15 amino acids. This CDR3 is CASSLWMAQGDEQYF. The DNA for the CDR3 is TGTGCCAGCAGCTTATGGATGGCACAGGGTGACGAGCAGTACTTC.

On this clone itself: One end of the junction is discordant with germline, which a read error may explain. The gene calls are TRBV7-9 and TRBJ1-2; the match to TRBD1 covers 10 bases. The CDR3 loop spans 17 amino acids. Germline V lookup: CDR1 SEHNR, CDR2 FQNEAQ (reference sequence). For the CDR3, the DNA is TGTTCCAGCAGCCCGGGACAGGGGCAAGTGGACCACTATGGCTACACCTTC. Translating gives CSSSPGQGQVDHYGYTF.

The chain uses TRBV7-2 and TRBJ2-1, with 13 bases lining up with TRBD2. Germline CDR1 reads SGHTA; CDR2 reads FQGNSA. This CDR3 is 15 amino acids long. V gave up 1 base and J gave up 8 bases; unmatched junction bases: 2. The DNA of the CDR3 is TGTGCCAGCAGCTTAGGGACTAGCGGGAGTTATGAGCAGTTCTTC. Protein product: CASSLGTSGSYEQFF.

This clone was seen only once. The chain recombines TRBV7-9 with TRBJ2-1, with TRBD2 matching 10 bases. V lost 4 bases to trimming and J lost 4 bases; unmatched junction nucleotides: 4. The CDR3 is 15 residues long. Germline V gene sequence: CDR1 SEHNR, CDR2 FQNEAQ (reference sequence). CDR3 residues: CASSSTSGAYNEQFF. CDR3 in DNA: TGTGCCAGCAGCTCAACTAGCGGGGCTTACAATGAGCAGTTCTTC.

The chain employs TRBV10-3 and TRBJ1-1, with unresolved D. The CDR3 extends over 14 amino acids. CDR1 is ENHRY, CDR2 SYGVKD, per germline. Trimming removed 6 bases at V and 0 bases at J, with 11 bases between. The CDR3 protein is CAISQSPMNTEAFF. The CDR3 DNA reads as TGTGCCATCAGCCAAAGCCCAATGAACACTGAAGCTTTCTTT.

This chain connects TRBV2 to TRBJ2-2; 7 bases agree with TRBD1. The CDR3 runs 12 residues. Per the germline V gene, CDR1 is SNHLY and CDR2 is FYNNEI. V was clipped by 7 bases and J by 6 bases; unmatched bases: 2. The chain's CDR3 is CASIQGAGELFF. The CDR3 DNA follows: TGTGCCAGCATCCAGGGGGCCGGGGAGCTGTTTTTT.